These 30 T cell receptor beta chains originate from one sample sequenced in a study of cytomegalovirus exposure and HLA in healthy donors. Primers for the PCR totalled 60 Vbeta and 13 Jbeta. TCRdb's copy holds only in-frame clones and misses some; the assay was immunoSEQ multiplex PCR. The sample has about 51,000 clones. Material: PBMCs. The receptor source for this set is a middle-aged man in good health and CMV-seropositive.

This sequence joins TRBV5-1 and TRBJ1-3; D not resolved. V was shortened by 0 bases and J by 7 bases, with 11 bases between the two germline ends. CDR1 is SGHRS and CDR2 is YFSETQ in the germline V gene. The CDR3 covers 14 residues. This CDR3 is CASSLEFSGNTIYF. The CDR3 coding sequence is TGCGCCAGCAGCTTGGAGTTTTCGGGGAACACCATATATTTT.

This chain links TRBV5-6 with TRBJ2-3, with TRBD1 identical over 7 bases. Germline V gene data show CDR1 as SGHDT and CDR2 as YYEEEE. The CDR3 has 17 amino acids. With 4 bases clipped from V and 3 bases from J, the junction kept 14 bases outside the gene matches. CDR3 region: CASSSPAGRGKTDTQYF. The CDR3 DNA follows: TGTGCCAGCAGCAGCCCGGCGGGCAGGGGGAAGACAGATACGCAGTATTTT.

The chain joins TRBV18 to TRBJ2-1; D perhaps matches TRBD1 (6 bases). Trimming took 1 base from V and 5 from J, leaving 18 bases between them. CDR1 and CDR2 from the germline V gene are KGHSH and LQKENI. The CDR3 is made up of 17 amino acids. The CDR3 nucleotides are TGTGCCAGCTCACCACAGGATACAGGGTTGGGGCACAATGAGCAGTTCTTC. This sequence encodes CASSPQDTGLGHNEQFF. Variable domain in full (rest from reference TRBV18 and TRBJ2-1): NAGVMQNPRHLVRRRGQEARLRCSPMKGHSHVYWYRQLPEEGLKFMVYLQKENIIDESGMPKERFSAEFPKEGPSILRIQQVVRGDSAAYFCASSPQDTGLGHNEQFFGPGTRLTVL.

The V call is TRBV28, the J call TRBJ1-2; D is possibly TRBD1 (5 bases). Germline assignment: CDR1 MDHEN and CDR2 SYDVKM. The CDR3 is made up of 12 amino acids. V shed 6 bases and J shed 3 bases, with 8 bases lying between them. The CDR3 spells CASSSGDYGYTF. The DNA for the CDR3 is TGTGCCAGCAGCTCGGGGGACTATGGCTACACCTTC.

V usage is TRBV7-2 and J usage is TRBJ2-1; 10 bases match TRBD2. The V and J ends lost 6 bases and 5 bases, in that order; junction bases with no gene match: 4. There are 14 residues in the CDR3. Per germline, CDR1 SGHTA and CDR2 FQGNSA. The CDR3 sequence: CASRTSGENNEQFF. Written as DNA, the CDR3 is TGTGCCAGCAGAACTAGCGGGGAAAACAATGAGCAGTTCTTC.

The CDR3 loop is CASTHPQGAGETQYF. The CDR3 DNA sequence: TGTGCCAGCACCCACCCACAGGGGGCGGGAGAGACCCAGTACTTC. The rearrangement uses TRBV28 and TRBJ2-5, with 9 bases identical to TRBD1. J gave up 4 bases and V 7 bases, and 10 bases lay outside the gene matches. From germline, CDR1 is MDHEN and CDR2 SYDVKM. This CDR3 is built from 15 residues. The full variable domain, in which reference TRBV28 and TRBJ2-5 provide the parts outside the CDR3, is DVKVTQSSRYLVKRTGEKVFLECVQDMDHENMFWYRQDPGLGLRLIYFSYDVKMKEKGDIPEGYSVSREKKERFSLILESASTNQTSMYLCASTHPQGAGETQYFGPGTRLLVL.

The chain employs TRBV18 and TRBJ1-4; D gene uncertain. The CDR3 contains 16 residues. V lost 2 bases to trimming and J lost 1 base, with 11 bases between them. The germline gives CDR1 KGHSH, CDR2 LQKENI. CDR3 sequence reads: CASSPSGMLTNEKLFF. The DNA for the CDR3 is TGTGCCAGCTCACCAAGCGGGATGCTAACTAATGAAAAACTGTTTTTT.

The V gene is TRBV4-3, the J gene TRBJ2-4, with D tentatively TRBD2 (5 bases). The CDR3 is made up of 17 amino acids. The ends were cut back, 3 bases at V and 1 base at J, with 16 bases in the middle. Looked up from germline, CDR1 is LGHNA and CDR2 is YSLEER. CDR3 nucleotide sequence: TGCGCCAGCAGCCATTCTCCGGGTAGAGGGGCCAAAAACATTCAGTACTTC. Its translation: CASSHSPGRGAKNIQYF.

The J gene is TRBJ2-5, the V gene TRBV9, with TRBD2 matching over 14 bases. The length of the CDR3 is 15 residues. The V segment lost 4 bases and the J segment 5 bases; nucleotides outside the gene matches: 4. Germline V lookup: CDR1 SGDLS, CDR2 YYNGEE. Here the CDR3 reads CASSWGLAGDETQYF. Here the CDR3 DNA reads TGTGCCAGCAGCTGGGGACTAGCGGGAGATGAGACCCAGTACTTC.

The rearrangement joins TRBV2 to TRBJ2-5, with 10 bases identical to TRBD2. There are 15 residues in the CDR3. Germline CDR1 is SNHLY and CDR2 is FYNNEI. The trim removed 1 base at V and 5 bases at J, leaving 4 bases unmatched. The DNA for the CDR3 is TGTGCCAGCAGTGAAGATGCTAGCGGGAGCGAGACCCAGTACTTC. This codes for CASSEDASGSETQYF.

This sequence joins TRBV6-1 and TRBJ2-7; maybe TRBD2 (5 bases). The CDR3 covers 13 residues. Trimming stripped 1 base from V and 5 bases from J, with 9 bases between. Germline V gene data show CDR1 as MNHNS and CDR2 as SASEGT. For the CDR3, the DNA is TGTGCCAGCAGTGAAGGAGGGCGAAACGAGCAGTACTTC. Encoded protein: CASSEGGRNEQYF.

The V gene is TRBV13, the J gene TRBJ2-1; tentative D call: TRBD2 (7 bases). V shed 5 bases and J shed 6 bases, with 17 bases lying between them. Germline V gene lookup returns CDR1 PRHDT and CDR2 FYEKMQ (reference sequence). The CDR3 is 15 amino acids. The CDR3 spells CASSKGHAGANEQFF. The CDR3 coding sequence is TGTGCCAGCAGCAAAGGACACGCGGGGGCCAATGAGCAGTTCTTC.

The V call is TRBV18, the J call TRBJ2-7; 7 bases map to TRBD2. Losses at the gene ends were 2 bases for V and 13 bases for J; bases not matched to a gene: 8. The CDR3 length is 12 residues. Germline CDR1 reads KGHSH; CDR2 reads LQKENI. As DNA, the CDR3 is TGTGCCAGCTCACCAGAAGCGCGGGGGTTTTACTTC. Its protein is CASSPEARGFYF.

Comments on this clone: The junction shows a germline mismatch at one end, possibly a read error. The chain is built from TRBV28 and TRBJ2-3, with TRBD1 matching over 7 bases. CDR1 MDHEN and CDR2 SYDVKM come from the germline V gene. The CDR3 totals 14 residues. The CDR3 loop is CASSHRDSYMSVDF. DNA for the CDR3: TGTGCCAGCAGTCATCGGGACAGCTACATGTCGGTGGATTTT. Variable domain in full (rest from reference TRBV28 and TRBJ2-3): DVKVTQSSRYLVKRTGEKVFLECVQDMDHENMFWYRQDPGLGLRLIYFSYDVKMKEKGDIPEGYSVSREKKERFSLILESASTNQTSMYLCASSHRDSYMSVDFGPGTRLTVL.

This chain joins TRBV9 and TRBJ1-1; 8 bases are a match to TRBD1. The CDR3 loop spans 18 amino acids. Germline assignment: CDR1 SGDLS and CDR2 YYNGEE. J gave up 1 base and V 0 bases, and 11 bases lay outside the gene matches. For the CDR3, the DNA is TGTGCCAGCAGCGTAGCTCCGTCCGTACAGGGGGAGAACACTGAAGCTTTCTTT. Translating it yields CASSVAPSVQGENTEAFF.

The chain couples TRBV9 to TRBJ1-4; 11 nucleotides agree with TRBD1. The CDR3 totals 17 residues. Trimming removed 2 bases from V and 4 bases from J; junction bases left unmatched: 7. Germline CDR1 and CDR2: SGDLS and YYNGEE. CDR3 in amino acids: CASSVGTGGNFNEKLFF. CDR3 coding DNA: TGTGCCAGCAGCGTCGGGACAGGGGGTAACTTTAATGAAAAACTGTTTTTT.

The chain links TRBV6-6 to TRBJ1-1; no clear D. Deletions cut 6 bases from V and 3 bases from J, with 5 bases between. The CDR3 runs to 11 residues. Germline CDR1 MNHNY, CDR2 SVGAGI (reference sequence). Written as DNA, the CDR3 is TGTGCCAGCAGATTAGACACTGAAGCTTTCTTT. Its translation is CASRLDTEAFF.

The genes are TRBV20-1 and TRBJ1-2; weak D call: TRBD1 (5 bases). Trimming stripped 1 base from V and 11 bases from J, with 11 bases between. The CDR3 extends over 11 amino acids. Germline V lookup: CDR1 DFQATT, CDR2 SNEGSKA (reference sequence). This CDR3 is CSARVGGGYTF. The CDR3 nucleotides read TGCAGTGCTAGAGTGGGGGGAGGTTACACCTTC.

This sequence joins TRBV10-3 and TRBJ2-2; weak D call: TRBD1 (6 bases). Between the trimmed V and J ends, which lost 5 bases and 0 bases, there was a span of 7 bases. The CDR3 runs to 14 residues. Germline CDR1 is ENHRY and CDR2 is SYGVKD. In nucleotides, the CDR3 is TGTGCCATCAGTCGGGACACGAACACCGGGGAGCTGTTTTTT. This codes for CAISRDTNTGELFF.

The chain combines TRBV6-5 with TRBJ1-1; D uncertain. V lost 2 bases to trimming and J lost 8 bases, with 15 bases between them. The CDR3 consists of 14 residues. Germline loops: CDR1 MNHEY, CDR2 SVGAGI. This CDR3 is CASSYDIRGGEAFF. Here the CDR3 DNA reads TGTGCCAGCAGTTACGATATTAGAGGCGGGGAAGCTTTCTTT.

The chain joins TRBV6-6 to TRBJ1-5; perhaps TRBD1 as D (6 bases). Deletions cut 9 bases from V and 0 bases from J, with 12 bases between. Germline V gene sequence: CDR1 MNHNY, CDR2 SVGAGI (reference sequence). This CDR3 has 14 residues. The CDR3 here is CARDRSYSNQPQHF. CDR3 DNA sequence: TGTGCCAGAGACAGGAGCTATAGCAATCAGCCCCAGCATTTT.

The J gene is TRBJ1-2, the V gene TRBV30; 10 bases are shared with TRBD1. CDR1 is GTSNPN, CDR2 SVGIG, per germline (reference sequence). This CDR3 has 14 residues. Trimming took 0 bases from V and 9 from J; bases not matched to a gene: 7. The CDR3 nucleotides read TGTGCCTGGAGTGTCCGACAGGGGGCTGCAAGCTACACCTTC. This gives the protein CAWSVRQGAASYTF.

The chain has TRBV28 and TRBJ2-7, with D tentatively TRBD1 (6 bases). V lost 4 bases to trimming and J lost 6 bases, with 16 bases between them. Germline CDR1 reads MDHEN; CDR2 reads SYDVKM. The CDR3 covers 14 residues. CDR3 DNA: TGTGCCAGCAGTTCGACGGGACAACCTTCCGAGCAGTACTTC. It specifies CASSSTGQPSEQYF.

V usage is TRBV7-7 and J usage is TRBJ2-7, with TRBD2 matching over 8 bases. V trimming: 5 bases; J trimming: 2 bases; junction bases outside the gene matches: 11. This CDR3 has 16 residues. Looked up from germline, CDR1 is SSHAT and CDR2 is FNYEAQ (reference sequence). The CDR3 protein is CASSESLAGGTYEQYF. CDR3 nucleotides: TGTGCCAGCAGCGAAAGCCTTGCGGGAGGAACCTACGAGCAGTACTTC.

The gene calls are TRBV27 and TRBJ1-6; a weak D match, TRBD1 (5 bases). Trimming cost V 6 bases and J 3 bases, with 12 bases left between them. Germline lookup yields CDR1 MNHEY and CDR2 SMNVEV (reference sequence). The CDR3 has 15 residues. DNA of the CDR3: TGTGCCAGCAGCACAGACAGCCTCTATAATTCACCCCTCCACTTT. Translating gives CASSTDSLYNSPLHF.

The gene calls are TRBV9 and TRBJ2-3, with 10 bases identical to TRBD2. There are 15 residues in the CDR3. Germline V gene lookup returns CDR1 SGDLS and CDR2 YYNGEE. V lost 3 bases to trimming and J lost 3 bases; unmatched junction nucleotides: 4. CDR3 region: CASSASGRGTDTQYF. DNA for the CDR3: TGTGCCAGCAGCGCTAGCGGGAGAGGTACAGATACGCAGTATTTT.

The V call is TRBV11-2, the J call TRBJ1-5; no reliable D call. Trimming cost V 0 bases and J 7 bases, with 7 bases left between them. The CDR3 has 13 amino acids. Germline V gives CDR1 SGHAT, CDR2 FQNNGV. CDR3 DNA: TGTGCCAGCAGCTTAGATCGGGAGCAGCCCCAGCATTTT. Translating it yields CASSLDREQPQHF. The complete variable domain, with remaining parts taken from reference TRBV11-2 and TRBJ1-5, reads EAGVAQSPRYKIIEKRQSVAFWCNPISGHATLYWYQQILGQGPKLLIQFQNNGVVDDSQLPKDRFSAERLKGVDSTLKIQPAKLEDSAVYLCASSLDREQPQHFGDGTRLSIL.

V is TRBV9 and J is TRBJ2-7; tentatively, D is TRBD1 (5 bases). The CDR3 extends over 16 amino acids. The germline CDR1 and CDR2 sequences are SGDLS and YYNGEE. Deletions cut 0 bases from V and 6 bases from J, with 19 bases between. The CDR3 DNA is TGTGCCAGCAGCGTAGAAGGGGCCAGTTGGGTTGGCGAGCAGTACTTC. It encodes CASSVEGASWVGEQYF.

This chain connects TRBV7-9 to TRBJ2-3, with D possibly TRBD2 on 5 matching bases. Trimming took off 3 bases at V and 5 bases at J, with 15 bases between the two ends. The CDR3 has 15 residues. Germline V CDR1 and CDR2: SEHNR, FQNEAQ (reference sequence). The CDR3, as DNA: TGTGCCAGCAGCTTTGGTGGATTTGAGGGAGATACGCAGTATTTT. Amino acid sequence: CASSFGGFEGDTQYF.

The chain couples TRBV5-6 to TRBJ2-1, with D possibly matching TRBD1 (6 bases). Germline assignment: CDR1 SGHDT and CDR2 YYEEEE. The CDR3 spans 13 residues. V lost 4 bases and J lost 8, with 13 bases in between. CDR3 in DNA: TGTGCCAGCAGCCTCCCCAGGGGACATGAGCAGTTCTTC. It codes for CASSLPRGHEQFF.